The TCR beta chain described here comes from a study of cytomegalovirus exposure and HLA in healthy donors. Study findings and constraints: Rarity held for most TCR sequences, but there were some public TCRs that occurred in many donors. Because they were indistinguishable, some V segments, including TRBV6-2 and TRBV6-3, were excluded.

The donors comprised healthy bone marrow donors. The PCR had 60 Vbeta and 13 Jbeta primers. Method: immunoSEQ multiplex PCR; TCRdb's copy keeps in-frame clones and lacks some. This table holds 90,000 to 150,000 clones, about 60% found once. From germline, CDR1 is SQVTM and CDR2 ANQGSEA. The CDR3 runs 15 residues. Trimming shortened V by 5 bases and J by 7 bases, and 21 bases separated the two germline ends. A word on this clone: Its antigen is unknown.

This receptor was taken from a man aged 40-55 years in good health and CMV-seropositive. Sequencing used PBMCs. This chain connects TRBV29-1 to TRBJ1-3, with D perhaps matching TRBD1 (6 bases). The CDR3 reads CSVTGPGHFMNTIYF. The CDR3 coding sequence is TGCAGCGTTACTGGGCCGGGACACTTTATGAACACCATATATTTT.